This TCR beta chain was documented in a study of regulatory T cells in long-lasting Graves disease (dated by TCRdb to about 2021). A note on the overall study: Persistent Graves' disease was defined as persistently positive TSH receptor autoantibodies together with antithyroid drug treatment for over 5 years. Peripheral blood TCR sequencing and RNA sequencing compared persistent Graves' disease patients with newly diagnosed Graves' disease patients. The study was conducted in China and was registered as a clinical trial. A total of roughly 35 samples underwent TCR sequencing: roughly 13 from persistent and roughly 20 from newly diagnosed Graves' disease patients. On average, persistent Graves' disease patients in the clinical cohort had been on antithyroid drugs for approximately ten years. What the study reported, not specific to this receptor: More public clonotypes were shared among persistent patients (around 3,000) than among newly diagnosed patients (966). Persistent disease showed preferential use of TRBV28, TRBJ1-2 and TRBJ2-5, whereas newly diagnosed disease favored TRBV20-1 and TRBJ2-1. Sequencing and analysis were restricted to the TCR beta chain. Persistent Graves' disease patients showed lower TCR Shannon entropy and fewer highly expanded clones than newly diagnosed patients, suggesting clonal expansion. Because the primary lesion, thyroid tissue, could not be accessed, the study looked at peripheral blood alone. The authors noted that the small sample size was a limitation that may lower accuracy.

Remarks on this clonotype: The clone's antigen remains unknown. There are no base qualities to consult, and no much larger clone falls within one base.

The CDR3 measures 18 amino acids from cysteine to phenylalanine. The only DNA kept is the CDR3, 54 bases in frame from the first base. The CDR1 and CDR2 encoded by the germline V gene are MNHNS and SASEGT. V loses 0 bases of germline sequence and J loses 2 bases, and the interval between the two ends is 20 bases. Library preparation employed multiplex PCR. The listed sequencing device is Illumina HiSeq 4000. iRepertoire HTBI primers and Arm-PCR amplification of CDR3 regions were used to construct TCR beta libraries. Before sequencing, the PCR products went through gel purification. In the authors' own workflow: Gene usage analysis of CDR3 amino acid clonotypes used the 62 TRBV and 11 to 15 TRBJ segments found across samples. Filtered high-quality paired reads were merged into contigs using COPE and FqMerger. BLAST was used to align contigs to the IMGT TRBV, TRBD and TRBJ reference genes, and CDR3 was defined following IMGT. Any clonotype with a frequency above 0.1% was classified as a highly expanded clone. Shannon entropy served as the measure of repertoire diversity, while the Gini coefficient captured V-J evenness. Clonotypes shared by more than one individual were considered public. TCRdb ran its own pipeline on the public reads, namely fastp trimming at Q25 and MiXCR clone calling, and kept in-frame beta chains. Rows are unified per CDR3 protein, each entry keeping the most common DNA and genes. These V and J calls derive from TCRdb rather than the authors' analysis. For this sample there are a few hundred thousand distinct CDR3 sequences; approximately 23% appear just once. The ten largest clones represent 25% to 35% of the sample.

Reading the label with the study, this specimen's time point is: persistent/refractory GD, antithyroid drugs over 5 years with positive TRAb. For both TCR sequencing and RNA sequencing, RNA was extracted from PBMCs in TRIzol. The diagnosis of Graves' disease followed American Thyroid Association guidelines. Patients were recruited from an endocrinology department in Xi'an, China. Each patient gave approximately 8.8 milliliters of peripheral blood, collected in an EDTA anticoagulant tube. PBMCs were isolated by Ficoll Paque Plus density gradient separation without further T cell sorting. RNA quality was checked with an Agilent 2100 Bioanalyzer and agarose gel, and concentration with a NanoDrop 2000.

Recombination joined TRBV6-1 with TRBJ2-7; the D gene is perhaps TRBD2, from 6 matching bases. This clonotype was obtained from a woman aged 40 to 50 with Graves disease. Donor details come from another sample of the same person, matched by shared clones. The sample here was peripheral blood mononuclear cells (PBMCs), taken when the disease was refractory, from a patient treated with antithyroid drugs. The CDR3 protein sequence reads: CASSEAEKGGPYAYEQYF. The bases read TGTGCCAGCAGTGAAGCCGAGAAGGGAGGACCTTATGCCTACGAGCAGTACTTC.